This entry lists 22 T cell receptor beta chains sequenced from one sample in a study of T cells in Graves' hyperthyroidism and ophthalmopathy. What was amplified from RNA transcripts were TCR beta CDR3 regions. Initially, a first-round RT-PCR of the TCR CDR3 employed the HTBI primer set. TCRdb ran MiXCR on the multiplex PCR reads and lists one entry per CDR3 protein. The sample consists of 200,000 to 300,000 distinct CDR3 sequences, over 15% of them appearing once. The sample taken for sequencing was blood. The receptors originated from a woman younger than 35 with Graves' ophthalmopathy.

The chain links TRBV9 to TRBJ1-3; D remains ambiguous. The CDR3 length is 16 residues. The germline V and J ends were trimmed by 0 bases and 2 bases, with 12 bases remaining between them. Germline V gives CDR1 SGDLS, CDR2 YYNGEE. CDR3 nucleotide sequence: TGTGCCAGCAGCGTAGATGGGTCAGGCCCTGGAAACACCATATATTTT. Its translation: CASSVDGSGPGNTIYF.

This clonotype was recorded at least ten times. The chain carries TRBV5-1 and TRBJ2-5; 7 bases fit TRBD2. The length of the CDR3 is 15 residues. Trimming at V came to 0 bases and at J to 4 bases, leaving 6 bases not matched to a gene. Germline loops: CDR1 SGHRS, CDR2 YFSETQ. The CDR3 sequence is CASSLEGGRGETQYF. The CDR3 coding sequence is TGCGCCAGCAGCTTGGAGGGAGGGAGGGGAGAGACCCAGTACTTC.

This clonotype showed up many times. The V gene is TRBV5-5, the J gene TRBJ1-4; tentative D call: TRBD1 (6 bases). V lost 0 bases to trimming and J lost 5 bases, with 8 bases between them. CDR1 is SGHKS and CDR2 is YYEKEE in the germline V gene (reference sequence). This CDR3 region has 14 residues. CDR3 sequence reads: CASSLAGANEKLFF. CDR3 coding DNA: TGTGCCAGCAGCTTGGCGGGGGCAAATGAAAAACTGTTTTTT.

This clonotype occurred many times. The chain recombines TRBV6-1 with TRBJ1-2; a weak D match, TRBD1 (5 bases). The germline gives CDR1 MNHNS, CDR2 SASEGT. V was trimmed by 3 bases and J by 4 bases, leaving 12 bases between them. The CDR3 sequence is 14 residues long. Here the CDR3 DNA reads TGTGCCAGCAGTGATTTGCGGGGCTTCTATGGCTACACCTTC. Protein sequence: CASSDLRGFYGYTF.

In its sample, this clonotype was seen many times. The rearrangement links TRBV28 to TRBJ1-2, with TRBD1 matching 11 bases. The CDR3 is 17 residues long. In germline, CDR1 is MDHEN, CDR2 SYDVKM. The V segment lost 2 bases and the J segment 4 bases; nucleotides outside the gene matches: 9. The CDR3 nucleotides read TGTGCCAGCAGTTTAACGCCCCCGGGACAGGGGGTCTATGGCTACACCTTC. Protein sequence: CASSLTPPGQGVYGYTF.

For this clonotype: With a much larger clone just one base away, this may be a read error. The CDR3 DNA is TGTGCCACCAGCAGTCGCTACAGGGAGAACACCGGGGAGCTGTTTTTT. Its protein is CATSSRYRENTGELFF. This chain connects TRBV15 to TRBJ2-2; the D gene is possibly TRBD1 (6 bases). The V and J ends lost 3 bases and 1 base respectively, with 12 bases between them. This CDR3 comprises 16 residues. CDR1 is LNHNV and CDR2 is YYDKDF in the germline V gene (reference sequence). The complete variable domain, with remaining parts taken from reference TRBV15 and TRBJ2-2, reads DAMVIQNPRYQVTQFGKPVTLSCSQTLNHNVMYWYQQKSSQAPKLLFHYYDKDFNNEADTPDNFQSRRPNTSFCFLDIRSPGLGDTAMYLCATSSRYRENTGELFFGEGSRLTVL.

This clonotype was seen at least ten times. CDR3 sequence: CASYRQGGTEAFF. The CDR3 bases are TGTGCCAGCTATCGACAGGGTGGCACTGAAGCTTTCTTT. This chain links TRBV6-2 or TRBV6-3 with TRBJ1-1; 7 bases fit TRBD1. The V and J ends lost 8 bases and 4 bases, in that order; junction bases with no gene match: 7. CDR1 and CDR2 from the germline V gene are MNHEY and SVGEGT. CDR3 length: 13 residues.

This clonotype was recorded many times. J is TRBJ2-7 and V is TRBV7-2; possibly TRBD2 for D (6 bases). V lost 4 bases and J 3 bases, leaving 13 bases between the germline ends. The germline V gene encodes CDR1 SGHTA and CDR2 FQGNSA. The CDR3 length is 14 residues. CDR3 DNA: TGTGCCAGCAGCTACGGGGGAAGCGGCTACGAGCAGTACTTC. It is translated as CASSYGGSGYEQYF.

This clonotype was seen repeatedly, ten times or more. This chain connects TRBV7-9 to TRBJ2-2, with 8 bases aligning to TRBD1. J lost 4 bases, V lost 4 bases, and 5 bases had no gene match. The CDR3 has 15 amino acids. Germline CDR1 SEHNR, CDR2 FQNEAQ (reference sequence). CDR3 sequence reads: CASSSGQELTGELFF. The CDR3 nucleotides read TGTGCCAGCAGCTCGGGACAGGAGCTCACCGGGGAGCTGTTTTTT.

This clonotype was detected only a few times. The genes are TRBV6-2 or TRBV6-3 and TRBJ2-1; 7 bases agree with TRBD2. Germline values: CDR1 MNHEY, CDR2 SVGEGT. The CDR3 length is 14 residues. V shed 2 bases, J shed 8 bases, and the junction held 6 bases outside the gene matches. CDR3 region: CASSYVGGPHEQFF. CDR3 nucleotides: TGTGCCAGCAGTTACGTGGGAGGGCCACATGAGCAGTTCTTC.

This clonotype appeared many times. This rearrangement joins TRBV5-1 to TRBJ1-2; the match to TRBD1 covers 7 bases. Unmatched junction bases numbered 6, after V lost 3 bases and J lost 1 base. Per the germline V gene, CDR1 is SGHRS and CDR2 is YFSETQ. The length of the CDR3 is 15 residues. CDR3 in DNA: TGCGCCAGCAGCTCCTCAGGGGGGGATAACTATGGCTACACCTTC. Translated, it gives CASSSSGGDNYGYTF.

This clonotype was observed at least ten times. The rearrangement joins TRBV19 to TRBJ2-7; D is unclear. The CDR3 contains 13 residues. With 0 bases removed from V and 2 bases from J, the gap between germline ends came to 5 bases. From germline, CDR1 is LNHDA and CDR2 SQIVND (reference sequence). The CDR3: CASSIEGTYEQYF. CDR3 sequence (DNA): TGTGCCAGTAGTATAGAAGGGACCTACGAGCAGTACTTC.

This clonotype was seen a few times. This CDR3 reads CASSFKGLTSTDTQYF. The CDR3 DNA reads as TGTGCCAGCAGCTTCAAGGGGCTCACTAGCACAGATACGCAGTATTTT. This chain uses TRBV5-4 with TRBJ2-3; TRBD1 might be the D (5 bases). The V gene lost 2 bases and the J gene lost 0 bases, with 13 bases spanning the gap. This CDR3 is built from 16 residues. Germline CDR1 SGHNT, CDR2 YYREEE (reference sequence).

This clonotype was recorded at least ten times. CDR3 sequence reads: CAWTYSGSGNTIYF. CDR3 nucleotide sequence: TGTGCCTGGACTTATTCGGGCTCTGGAAACACCATATATTTT. The chain couples TRBV30 to TRBJ1-3; D gene unclear. The CDR3 loop spans 14 amino acids. Trimming took 4 bases from V and 0 from J, leaving 10 bases between them. Per germline, CDR1 GTSNPN and CDR2 SVGIG (reference sequence).

The rearrangement uses TRBV20-1 and TRBJ2-3; TRBD2 aligns across 11 bases. V lost 5 bases to trimming and J lost 2 bases; unmatched junction nucleotides: 6. There are 15 residues in the CDR3. From germline, CDR1 is DFQATT and CDR2 SNEGSKA (reference sequence). CDR3 coding DNA: TGCAGTGCTCTTATAGCGGGGGGGCACACAGATACGCAGTATTTT. Translation: CSALIAGGHTDTQYF.

The sample holds many counts of this clonotype. The V gene is TRBV2, the J gene TRBJ1-2; D is unclear. Per germline, CDR1 SNHLY and CDR2 FYNNEI. This CDR3 contains 10 residues. The ends were cut back, 8 bases at V and 5 bases at J, with 6 bases in the middle. The DNA for the CDR3 is TGTGCCAGCGGGTCGTATGGCTACACCTTC. It yields the protein CASGSYGYTF.

The CDR3 protein is CASSPATAVTEAFF. In DNA form, the CDR3 reads TGTGCCAGCAGTCCGGCGACGGCCGTCACTGAAGCTTTCTTT. The chain is built from TRBV28 and TRBJ1-1; no clear D. The germline gives CDR1 MDHEN, CDR2 SYDVKM. This CDR3 region has 14 residues. With 5 bases removed from V and 4 bases from J, the gap between germline ends came to 14 bases.

With respect to this clonotype: The conserved phenylalanine or tryptophan is not found at the CDR3 terminus, so this likely reflects a read error. This chain connects TRBV18 to TRBJ2-5; the match to TRBD1 covers 7 bases. The CDR3 covers 13 residues. J was trimmed by 11 bases and V by 3 bases; bases with no gene match: 9. Per the germline V gene, CDR1 is KGHSH and CDR2 is LQKENI. The CDR3: CASSPDREREQYV. For the CDR3, the DNA is TGTGCCAGCTCACCCGACAGGGAGAGAGAGCAGTACGTC.

This clonotype was seen repeatedly, ten times or more. This rearrangement joins TRBV28 to TRBJ2-7; D not certain. CDR1 and CDR2 from the germline V gene are MDHEN and SYDVKM. CDR3 size: 16 residues. V was cut by 2 bases and J by 2 bases, with 16 bases left in between. The CDR3 spells CASSLPGRANPYEQYF. CDR3 DNA: TGTGCCAGCAGTTTACCCGGCCGGGCCAACCCCTACGAGCAGTACTTC. The full variable domain, in which reference TRBV28 and TRBJ2-7 provide the parts outside the CDR3, is DVKVTQSSRYLVKRTGEKVFLECVQDMDHENMFWYRQDPGLGLRLIYFSYDVKMKEKGDIPEGYSVSREKKERFSLILESASTNQTSMYLCASSLPGRANPYEQYFGPGTRLTVT.

Many counts were recorded for this clonotype. The chain combines TRBV6-5 with TRBJ1-6; no clear D gene. Trimming left V 0 bases short and J 13 bases short, with 16 bases between. The CDR3 runs 15 residues. Germline values: CDR1 MNHEY, CDR2 SVGAGI. DNA for the CDR3: TGTGCCAGCAGTTACTCGACGGCCTCGAATCTGCCCCTCCACTTT. Protein sequence: CASSYSTASNLPLHF.

This clonotype was seen a handful of times. The chain combines TRBV4-1 with TRBJ1-3; TRBD1 is a possible D gene (6 bases). The CDR3 extends over 15 amino acids. From germline, CDR1 is MGHRA and CDR2 YSYEKL. With 3 bases removed from V and 4 bases from J, the gap between germline ends came to 13 bases. CDR3 sequence (DNA): TGCGCCAGCAGCCAGGGGGCACTTACGGGAAACACCATATATTTT. Its translation is CASSQGALTGNTIYF.

This clonotype was seen repeatedly, ten times or more. J is TRBJ1-1 and V is TRBV5-6; no definite D call. The CDR3 is 14 amino acids. Trimming stripped 0 bases from V and 1 base from J, with 7 bases between. CDR1 is SGHDT, CDR2 YYEEEE, per germline. The CDR3 protein is CASSLEGWNTEAFF. The CDR3 DNA reads as TGTGCCAGCAGCTTGGAGGGATGGAACACTGAAGCTTTCTTT.